These 32 T cell receptor beta chains were all obtained from the same sample, sequenced in a study of T cells in Graves' hyperthyroidism and ophthalmopathy. Researchers amplified the TCR beta CDR3 regions from RNA transcripts. HTBI primers were employed in a first-round RT-PCR of the TCR CDR3. TCRdb used MiXCR to reprocess the multiplex PCR reads, holding one entry per CDR3 protein. The sample includes approximately 700,000 distinct CDR3 sequences, 40% to 55% of them seen just once. Specimen: peripheral blood or thyroid tissue (not recorded which). These receptors were taken from an adult man with Graves' disease, either hyperthyroidism or ophthalmopathy (not recorded which).

Points on this clonotype: Being one base from a much bigger clone, this may be a read error. Because the CDR3's place on the DNA is in doubt, the DNA is left out and the CDR3 is given as listed by TCRdb. This sequence joins TRBV29-1 and TRBJ1-1; TRBD1 was called by the table and not checked on the DNA. Germline V gene sequence: CDR1 SQVTM, CDR2 ANQGSEA. The CDR3 has 13 residues if both end residues are counted. This CDR3 is CSVGQGADTEALF.

V usage is TRBV25-1 and J usage is TRBJ1-1; D not resolved. With 6 bases removed from V and 1 base from J, the gap between germline ends came to 15 bases. The CDR3 contains 15 residues. Germline lookup yields CDR1 MGHDK and CDR2 SYGVNS. Written as DNA, the CDR3 is TGTGCCAGCAGAGCCCCTGGAGGCGGGAACACTGAAGCTTTCTTT. Its protein is CASRAPGGGNTEAFF.

This clonotype was detected ten times or more. The chain carries TRBV6-5 and TRBJ1-1; 7 bases fit TRBD1. The ends lost 5 bases at V and 7 bases at J; junction bases unmatched: 13. Germline lookup yields CDR1 MNHEY and CDR2 SVGAGI. CDR3 length equals 15 residues. CDR3 in DNA: TGTGCCAGCAGTCCATCCTCGACAGGGCCCTTTGAAGCTTTCTTT. Its protein is CASSPSSTGPFEAFF.

The chain links TRBV25-1 to TRBJ1-1; D unresolved. V was trimmed by 6 bases and J by 0 bases, leaving 11 bases between them. The CDR3 is made up of 14 amino acids. Germline lookup yields CDR1 MGHDK and CDR2 SYGVNS. CDR3 nucleotide sequence: TGTGCCAGCAGCCAAGATCAAATGAACACTGAAGCTTTCTTT. Amino acids: CASSQDQMNTEAFF.

This clonotype was seen ten or more times. The V call is TRBV7-9, the J call TRBJ1-6; perhaps TRBD1 as D (6 bases). V was clipped by 5 bases and J by 9 bases, with 14 bases between them. The length of the CDR3 is 14 residues. Germline-derived CDR1 and CDR2 are SEHNR and FQNEAQ (reference sequence). The CDR3 reads CASSTTGPSSPLHF. CDR3 DNA sequence: TGTGCCAGCAGCACAACAGGGCCCAGTTCACCCCTCCACTTT.

This chain uses TRBV13 with TRBJ1-1, with a weak D call TRBD1 (5 bases). CDR1 is PRHDT, CDR2 FYEKMQ, per germline (reference sequence). Between the trimmed V and J ends, which lost 2 bases and 4 bases, there was a span of 14 bases. The CDR3 spans 15 residues. The DNA for the CDR3 is TGTGCCAGCAGCTTATCTCAGGGTCGCCGCACTGAAGCTTTCTTT. Its protein product is CASSLSQGRRTEAFF.

This clonotype was seen at least ten times. CDR3 region: CASSDYSQPQHF. The CDR3 DNA follows: TGCGCCAGCAGTGACTATTCTCAGCCCCAGCATTTT. The chain employs TRBV10-1 and TRBJ1-5, with D unresolved. This CDR3 is built from 12 residues. V gave up 3 bases and J gave up 6 bases, with 6 bases separating them. Germline V gene data show CDR1 as WNHNN and CDR2 as SYGVQD (reference sequence).

The chain uses TRBV5-8 and TRBJ1-2; 7 nucleotides match TRBD1. Germline V lookup: CDR1 SGHTS, CDR2 YDEGEE. CDR3 length: 13 residues. The V segment lost 3 bases and the J segment 8 bases; nucleotides outside the gene matches: 7. For the CDR3, the DNA is TGTGCCAGCAGCTGGACGAAGGGGGCCGGCTACACCTTC. Translation: CASSWTKGAGYTF.

This clonotype was detected many times. As DNA, the CDR3 is TGTGCCACCAGTGACCCCGGACGTTCGGGCTACACCTTC. Encoded protein: CATSDPGRSGYTF. The chain carries TRBV24-1 and TRBJ1-2; D not certain. V lost 4 bases and J lost 8, with 13 bases in between. This CDR3 contains 13 residues. CDR1 is KGHDR and CDR2 is SFDVKD in the germline V gene.

Turning to this clonotype: The conserved final phenylalanine or tryptophan is absent from the CDR3, which likely points to a read error. The chain couples TRBV5-1 to TRBJ1-4; TRBD1 matches 8 bases. Unmatched junction bases numbered 6, after V lost 3 bases and J lost 2 bases. The CDR3 covers 16 residues. The V gene's germline CDR1 is SGHRS and CDR2 YFSETQ. The CDR3 is CASSYGQGRTNEKLFL. Here the CDR3 DNA reads TGCGCCAGCAGCTACGGACAGGGTCGGACTAATGAAAAACTGTTTCTT.

Concerning this clonotype itself: This may arise from a read error, as a much more abundant clone is one base away. This chain joins TRBV7-9 and TRBJ1-1; 7 nucleotides agree with TRBD1. CDR1 is SEHNR and CDR2 is FQNEAQ in the germline V gene (reference sequence). The CDR3 loop spans 13 amino acids. V was pared by 4 bases and J by 4 bases, with 3 bases of the junction left unmatched. DNA for the CDR3: TGTGCCAGCAGCTCCAGGGGGACCACTGAAGCTTTCTTT. Translated: CASSSRGTTEAFF.

As to this clonotype: The junction departs from germline at one end; a sequencing error may be responsible. The genes are TRBV5-1 and TRBJ2-5, with 8 bases matching TRBD1. Germline V gene lookup returns CDR1 SGHRS and CDR2 YFSETQ. This CDR3 spans 15 amino acids. CDR3 region: CASSSSTGELKTQYF. The CDR3 nucleotides read TGTGCCAGCAGCTCCTCGACAGGGGAGTTGAAGACCCAGTACTTC. Variable domain in full (rest from reference TRBV5-1 and TRBJ2-5): KAGVTQTPRYLIKTRGQQVTLSCSPISGHRSVSWYQQTPGQGLQFLFEYFSETQRNKGNFPGRFSGRQFSNSRSEMNVSTLELGDSALYLCASSSSTGELKTQYFGPGTRLLVL.

In this sample, this clonotype turned up many times. This chain connects TRBV19 to TRBJ1-6; 7 bases are shared with TRBD1. V trimming: 7 bases; J trimming: 4 bases; junction bases outside the gene matches: 10. The CDR3 is 16 amino acids. CDR1 is LNHDA and CDR2 is SQIVND in the germline V gene (reference sequence). The CDR3 region has the DNA TGTGCCAGTAAAAGACAGGGCATGGATTATAATTCACCCCTCCACTTT. It codes for CASKRQGMDYNSPLHF.

This clonotype has a handful of counts. The genes are TRBV20-1 and TRBJ2-7; 12 bases align to TRBD2. The ends lost 5 bases at V and 2 bases at J; junction bases unmatched: 4. This CDR3 has 14 amino acids. The V gene's germline CDR1 is DFQATT and CDR2 SNEGSKA (reference sequence). The CDR3 DNA is TGCAGTGCTTGGACTAGCGGGGTAACCTACGAGCAGTACTTC. Translated: CSAWTSGVTYEQYF.

This clonotype occurred once. One junction end does not reproduce the germline sequence, and a read error may be involved. The chain couples TRBV7-9 to TRBJ1-3; 7 positions match TRBD1. The CDR3 has 17 residues. Germline V gene sequence: CDR1 SEHNR, CDR2 FQNEAQ (reference sequence). The CDR3 reads CASSQDPGQRSGNAIYF. CDR3 coding DNA: TGTGCCAGCAGCCAAGACCCGGGACAGCGCTCTGGAAACGCCATATATTTT.

Turning to this clonotype: Given a much more abundant clone one base away, this may be a read error. The chain uses TRBV11-2 and TRBJ2-5; D is uncertain. This CDR3 spans 13 amino acids. Germline CDR1 reads SGHAT; CDR2 reads FQNNGV. The CDR3 DNA reads TGTGCCGGCAGCTTCGTGACGAAAGAGACCCAGTACTTC. Residues: CAGSFVTKETQYF.

The table lists this clonotype with many counts. An end of the junction does not agree with germline; a read error may underlie this. The chain employs TRBV5-1 and TRBJ1-1; D is undetermined. The V gene's germline CDR1 is SGHRS and CDR2 YFSETQ. The CDR3 is made up of 13 amino acids. CDR3 sequence (DNA): TGTGCCAGCAGCTTGAGGATGAACACTGAAGCTTTCTTT. Translating gives CASSLRMNTEAFF.

This clonotype was seen ten or more times. The J gene is TRBJ2-5, the V gene TRBV29-1; 13 positions agree with TRBD2. Unmatched junction bases numbered 15, after V lost 4 bases and J lost 4 bases. Germline V CDR1 and CDR2: SQVTM, ANQGSEA. This CDR3 is built from 18 residues. In nucleotides, the CDR3 is TGCAGCGTTGGAGGGGGGCTTGGGACTAGCGGGACGGGAGAGACCCAGTACTTC. It specifies CSVGGGLGTSGTGETQYF. The full variable domain, its missing parts supplied by reference TRBV29-1 and TRBJ2-5, is SAVISQKPSRDICQRGTSLTIQCQVDSQVTMMFWYRQQPGQSLTLIATANQGSEATYESGFVIDKFPISRPNLTFSTLTVSNMSPEDSSIYLCSVGGGLGTSGTGETQYFGPGTRLLVL.

This chain connects TRBV6-6 to TRBJ2-7; no reliable D call. The CDR3 spans 12 residues. The germline V gene encodes CDR1 MNHNY and CDR2 SVGAGI (reference sequence). V was clipped by 5 bases and J by 4 bases, with 9 bases between them. The CDR3 reads CASSEAHYEQYF. The DNA of the CDR3 is TGTGCCAGCAGTGAAGCTCATTACGAGCAGTACTTC.

This rearrangement joins TRBV7-6 to TRBJ1-1; D call uncertain. The CDR3 length is 14 residues. CDR1 is SGHVS, CDR2 FNYEAQ, per germline. Trimming removed 2 bases from V and 0 bases from J, with 7 bases in between. CDR3 DNA: TGTGCCAGCAGCTTATCACGGTTGAACACTGAAGCTTTCTTT. This encodes CASSLSRLNTEAFF.

Ten or more counts support this clonotype. The V gene is TRBV2, the J gene TRBJ2-5, with TRBD2 matching 14 bases. The CDR3 totals 14 residues. The trim removed 6 bases at V and 3 bases at J, leaving 0 bases unmatched. Germline V lookup: CDR1 SNHLY, CDR2 FYNNEI. The CDR3 DNA reads TGTGCCAGCAGGACTAGCGGGGGGGAAGAGACCCAGTACTTC. Translation: CASRTSGGEETQYF. The complete variable domain, with remaining parts taken from reference TRBV2 and TRBJ2-5, reads EPEVTQTPSHQVTQMGQEVILRCVPISNHLYFYWYRQILGQKVEFLVSFYNNEISEKSEIFDDQFSVERPDGSNFTLKIRSTKLEDSAMYFCASRTSGGEETQYFGPGTRLLVL.

This clonotype was seen at least ten times. J is TRBJ1-6 and V is TRBV7-9; D is possibly TRBD1 (5 bases). The CDR3 runs to 13 residues. CDR1 is SEHNR and CDR2 is FQNEAQ in the germline V gene (reference sequence). The ends were cut back, 3 bases at V and 12 bases at J, with 12 bases in the middle. The DNA of the CDR3 is TGTGCCAGCAGCTTGTGGGGGACTAGACCCCTCCACTTT. Translation gives CASSLWGTRPLHF.

This clonotype was counted a few times. V usage is TRBV7-9 and J usage is TRBJ1-3; 7 nucleotides align to TRBD1. CDR3 length equals 15 residues. V shed 4 bases and J 5 bases; nucleotides not matched to a gene: 8. The V gene's germline CDR1 is SEHNR and CDR2 FQNEAQ (reference sequence). The CDR3 nucleotides are TGTGCCAGCAGCTCACGGGACAGTTATAGAAACACCATATATTTT. Amino acid sequence: CASSSRDSYRNTIYF.

The rearrangement links TRBV20-1 to TRBJ1-1; D not resolved. Germline V gene data show CDR1 as DFQATT and CDR2 as SNEGSKA (reference sequence). The CDR3 length is 12 residues. V lost 4 bases, J lost 5 bases, and 11 bases lay in between. DNA for the CDR3: TGCAGTGCTATTGAGGGTTTTACTGAAGCTTTCTTT. It yields the protein CSAIEGFTEAFF.

The chain combines TRBV12-3 or TRBV12-4 with TRBJ1-1; D remains ambiguous. CDR3 length equals 12 residues. V dropped 8 bases and J dropped 5 bases, with 12 bases sitting between them. The CDR3 protein is CASASWGTEAFF. CDR3 DNA sequence: TGTGCCAGCGCATCCTGGGGTACTGAAGCTTTCTTT.

This clonotype was seen many times. The V gene is TRBV20-1, the J gene TRBJ1-2, with D perhaps matching TRBD1 (5 bases). The V end lost 4 bases, the J end lost 2 bases, and 8 bases lay between the germline ends. Germline values: CDR1 DFQATT, CDR2 SNEGSKA (reference sequence). This CDR3 is built from 12 residues. DNA of the CDR3: TGCAGTGCTACTCGGGGGAACTATGGCTACACCTTC. Translated, it gives CSATRGNYGYTF.

This clonotype showed up just a few times. The chain couples TRBV9 to TRBJ1-1, with D possibly TRBD1 on 5 matching bases. CDR3 length: 14 amino acids. Trimming removed 4 bases at V and 6 bases at J, with 16 bases between. Germline V gene data show CDR1 as SGDLS and CDR2 as YYNGEE. The CDR3 region has the DNA TGTGCCAGCAGCCATGGCAGGGCAATGCCTGAAGCTTTCTTT. It is translated as CASSHGRAMPEAFF.

This clonotype turned up a few times. V and J are TRBV20-1 and TRBJ2-7; the D is unclear. Germline CDR1 DFQATT, CDR2 SNEGSKA (reference sequence). The CDR3 is made up of 13 amino acids. V lost 2 bases, J lost 0 bases, and 8 bases lay in between. CDR3 region: CSARLHSSYEQYF. In nucleotides, the CDR3 is TGCAGTGCTAGACTACATAGCTCCTACGAGCAGTACTTC.

The chain combines TRBV2 with TRBJ1-2; D remains ambiguous. The ends were cut back, 1 base at V and 4 bases at J, with 10 bases in the middle. Germline assignment: CDR1 SNHLY and CDR2 FYNNEI. This CDR3 spans 14 amino acids. DNA for the CDR3: TGTGCCAGCAGTGAAGGACCCCCAGGCTATGGCTACACCTTC. This gives the protein CASSEGPPGYGYTF. Supplemented by reference TRBV2 and TRBJ1-2, the full variable domain reads EPEVTQTPSHQVTQMGQEVILRCVPISNHLYFYWYRQILGQKVEFLVSFYNNEISEKSEIFDDQFSVERPDGSNFTLKIRSTKLEDSAMYFCASSEGPPGYGYTFGSGTRLTVV.

On this clonotype itself: One junction end disagrees with the germline gene, perhaps due to a read error. The V call is TRBV10-3, the J call TRBJ1-4; 7 bases agree with TRBD1. Germline loops: CDR1 ENHRY, CDR2 SYGVKD. This CDR3 is built from 15 residues. In nucleotides, the CDR3 is TGTGCCAGCAGTGAGTCCGGGACAGTGGATGAAAAACTGTTTTTT. Its protein is CASSESGTVDEKLFF.

The genes are TRBV10-2 and TRBJ1-1; tentatively, D is TRBD1 (6 bases). Germline-derived CDR1 and CDR2 are WSHSY and SAAADI. With 5 bases removed from V and 2 bases from J, the gap between germline ends came to 12 bases. The CDR3 runs to 14 residues. CDR3 sequence: CASSKEQGNTEAFF. As DNA, the CDR3 is TGCGCCAGCAGTAAGGAACAGGGTAACACTGAAGCTTTCTTT.

The sample holds a few counts of this clonotype. In DNA, the CDR3 is TGCGCCAGCATTGGGACAGGGCAGACTGAAGCTTTCTTT. Translation: CASIGTGQTEAFF. The chain has TRBV5-1 and TRBJ1-1; 9 bases line up with TRBD1. CDR1 is SGHRS and CDR2 is YFSETQ in the germline V gene. The trim removed 6 bases at V and 5 bases at J, leaving 5 bases unmatched. CDR3 length equals 13 residues.